This is a list of T cell receptor beta chains from one sample in a study of blood T cell repertoires in COVID-19. Some clones are missing from TCRdb's copy, which holds only in-frame ones; the method was immunoSEQ multiplex PCR. The table lists about 130,000 clones, about 90% of them singletons. The specimen was peripheral blood. Receptors were obtained from a woman in her fifties or sixties who had recovered from COVID-19. CDR3s include the opening cysteine and the closing phenylalanine or tryptophan. Each record gives: clone size, V gene, D gene, J gene, CDR3 DNA, CDR3 protein. D genes are given only for firm matches. Size is stated for part of the rows, as once, few or many counts, or as a class when the clone is expanded.

clone size: NA; V gene: TRBV6-5; D gene: TRBD1; J gene: TRBJ1-6; CDR3 DNA: TGTGCCAGCAGTTTTTCTCAGGGGGCCAATTCACCCCTCCACTTT; CDR3 protein: CASSFSQGANSPLHF
clone size: NA; V gene: TRBV4-1; D gene: NA; J gene: TRBJ1-1; CDR3 DNA: TGCGCCAGCAGCCAACACGGGGGGGCCGGCACTGAAGCTTTCTTT; CDR3 protein: CASSQHGGAGTEAFF
clone size: NA; V gene: TRBV19; D gene: NA; J gene: TRBJ1-1; CDR3 DNA: TGTGCCAGTAGTATGTTCCACGGGAACACTGAAGCTTTCTTT; CDR3 protein: CASSMFHGNTEAFF
clone size: once; V gene: TRBV14; D gene: TRBD1; J gene: TRBJ1-1; CDR3 DNA: TGTGCCAGCAGCCAAGAATTCGGCAGGGGGGAAGCTTTCTTT; CDR3 protein: CASSQEFGRGEAFF
clone size: NA; V gene: TRBV11-2; D gene: NA; J gene: TRBJ1-2; CDR3 DNA: TGTGCCAGCAGCTTAACAGTGCTTAACTATGGCTACACCTTC; CDR3 protein: CASSLTVLNYGYTF
clone size: NA; V gene: TRBV10-2; D gene: NA; J gene: TRBJ2-7; CDR3 DNA: TGCGCCAGCAGCTTAGCGAGCTCCTACGAGCAGTACTTC; CDR3 protein: CASSLASSYEQYF
clone size: once; V gene: TRBV28; D gene: NA; J gene: TRBJ2-5; CDR3 DNA: TGTGCCACCCATCAAGAGACCCAGTACTTC; CDR3 protein: CATHQETQYF
clone size: NA; V gene: TRBV2; D gene: TRBD1; J gene: TRBJ1-4; CDR3 DNA: TGTGCCAGCAGTGAACAGGGGGAAGGACTGTTTTTT; CDR3 protein: CASSEQGEGLFF
clone size: NA; V gene: TRBV19; D gene: TRBD1; J gene: TRBJ2-3; CDR3 DNA: TGTGCCAGTAACCCACAGGGGGCCCCAGATACGCAGTATTTT; CDR3 protein: CASNPQGAPDTQYF
clone size: NA; V gene: TRBV10-1; D gene: TRBD2; J gene: TRBJ2-3; CDR3 DNA: TGCGCCAGCAGTGGACTTCGGAGCGGGGGGGCAGATACGCAGTATTTT; CDR3 protein: CASSGLRSGGADTQYF